This is a list of T cell receptor beta chains from one sample in a study of CD8 T cells in ankylosing spondylitis. One entry per CDR3 protein, called by TCRdb with MiXCR from the 5' RACE reads. The sample records around 890,000 distinct CDR3 sequences, approximately 12% being singletons. Specimen: blood, either unsorted or a sorted T cell fraction (not recorded which). These TCRs come from a male donor with ankylosing spondylitis. CDR3s include the opening cysteine and the closing phenylalanine or tryptophan. A D gene is named only where the DNA matches it firmly. Clone size is stated in some rows and not others, as once, few, many or a class when expanded.

D: -; J: TRBJ2-1; length: 14; size: few; V: TRBV9; CDR3: CASSVGGTDNEQFF; DNA: TGTGCCAGCAGCGTAGGGGGAACGGACAATGAGCAGTTCTTC
D: -; J: TRBJ2-5; length: 13; size: many; V: TRBV29-1; CDR3: CSGAGTYQETQYF; DNA: TGCAGCGGAGCCGGGACCTACCAAGAGACCCAGTACTTC
D: TRBD1; J: TRBJ2-5; length: 14; size: -; V: TRBV7-2; CDR3: CASSSWTGQETQYF; DNA: TGTGCCAGCAGCTCGTGGACAGGCCAAGAGACCCAGTACTTC
D: -; J: TRBJ2-7; length: 14; size: -; V: TRBV18; CDR3: CASSLGTNSYEQYF; DNA: TGTGCCAGCTCACTCGGGACAAATTCCTACGAGCAGTACTTC
D: -; J: TRBJ2-1; length: 20; size: many; V: TRBV4-1; CDR3: CASSQDSVRRGKGLYNEQFF; DNA: TGCGCCAGCAGCCAAGATTCGGTACGTCGCGGGAAAGGCCTTTACAATGAGCAGTTCTTC
D: -; J: TRBJ1-5; length: 14; size: few; V: TRBV6-2/TRBV6-3; CDR3: CASDVGGIGQPQHF; DNA: TGTGCCAGCGATGTGGGGGGGATTGGTCAGCCCCAGCATTTT
D: TRBD1; J: TRBJ2-2; length: 15; size: -; V: TRBV10-3; CDR3: CAIRSGTGGHGELFF; DNA: TGTGCCATCAGGAGCGGGACAGGGGGCCACGGGGAGCTGTTTTTT
D: -; J: TRBJ1-5; length: 14; size: -; V: TRBV20-1; CDR3: CSARGGQINQPQHF; DNA: TGCAGTGCTAGAGGTGGTCAGATTAATCAGCCCCAGCATTTT
D: -; J: TRBJ1-5; length: 13; size: -; V: TRBV7-2; CDR3: CTSSSRRVTPQHF; DNA: TGTACCAGCAGCTCCCGTAGGGTGACGCCCCAGCATTTT
D: TRBD1; J: TRBJ1-4; length: 14; size: -; V: TRBV20-1; CDR3: CSAPGTGRAEKLFF; DNA: TGCAGTGCACCCGGGACAGGGAGAGCTGAAAAACTGTTTTTT
D: -; J: TRBJ2-7; length: 10; size: few; V: TRBV20-1; CDR3: CSAIAYEQYF; DNA: TGCAGTGCCATCGCCTACGAGCAGTACTTC
D: -; J: TRBJ1-2; length: 13; size: few; V: TRBV20-1; CDR3: CSARRAGGNGYTF; DNA: TGCAGTGCCAGGAGGGCAGGAGGCAATGGCTACACCTTC
D: TRBD1; J: TRBJ1-3; length: 17; size: few; V: TRBV20-1; CDR3: CSAREFGKGADGNTIYF; DNA: TGCAGTGCTAGAGAATTTGGGAAGGGGGCTGACGGAAACACCATATATTTT
D: -; J: TRBJ2-1; length: 15; size: -; V: TRBV29-1; CDR3: CSVQGLRGSYNEQFF; DNA: TGCAGCGTTCAGGGGCTAAGAGGTTCCTACAATGAGCAGTTCTTC
D: -; J: TRBJ2-5; length: 16; size: few; V: TRBV5-1; CDR3: CASSFSGGTGQETQYF; DNA: TGCGCCAGCAGCTTCTCGGGGGGGACAGGGCAAGAGACCCAGTACTTC
D: TRBD2; J: TRBJ2-1; length: 16; size: -; V: TRBV7-9; CDR3: CASSFAGLAGNNEQFF; DNA: TGTGCCAGCAGCTTCGCGGGACTAGCGGGAAACAATGAGCAGTTCTTC
D: -; J: TRBJ2-1; length: 13; size: few; V: TRBV7-2; CDR3: CASSSRPYNEQFF; DNA: TGTGCCAGCAGCTCTAGACCCTACAATGAGCAGTTCTTC
D: -; J: TRBJ2-6; length: 16; size: -; V: TRBV5-1; CDR3: CASSLSADSGANVLTF; DNA: TGCGCCAGCAGCTTGAGTGCGGACTCTGGGGCCAACGTCCTGACTTTC
D: -; J: TRBJ1-1; length: 13; size: many; V: TRBV29-1; CDR3: CSANRLMNTEAFF; DNA: TGCAGCGCTAACAGGCTAATGAACACTGAAGCTTTCTTT
D: -; J: TRBJ2-7; length: 13; size: few; V: TRBV27; CDR3: CASSIRGFNEQYF; DNA: TGTGCCAGCAGTATACGGGGGTTCAACGAGCAGTACTTC
D: -; J: TRBJ1-2; length: 11; size: -; V: TRBV20-1; CDR3: CSATQGEGYTF; DNA: TGCAGTGCTACACAGGGTGAAGGCTACACCTTC
D: -; J: TRBJ2-7; length: 14; size: -; V: TRBV24-1; CDR3: CATSPSRGSYEQYF; DNA: TGTGCCACGAGTCCCAGCCGGGGGTCCTACGAGCAGTACTTC
D: TRBD1; J: TRBJ2-2; length: 16; size: -; V: TRBV27; CDR3: CASRRDRGRDTGELFF; DNA: TGTGCCAGCAGACGGGACAGGGGGCGCGACACCGGGGAGCTGTTTTTT
D: TRBD1; J: TRBJ1-6; length: 13; size: few; V: TRBV10-3; CDR3: CATGQGINSPLHF; DNA: TGTGCCACCGGACAGGGGATAAATTCACCCCTCCACTTT
D: -; J: TRBJ1-1; length: 11; size: many; V: TRBV20-1; CDR3: CSARSPGEAFF; DNA: TGCAGTGCTAGGTCACCCGGGGAAGCTTTCTTT
D: -; J: TRBJ2-1; length: 15; size: few; V: TRBV15; CDR3: CATSREQGLNNEQFF; DNA: TGTGCCACCAGCAGAGAACAGGGTCTTAACAATGAGCAGTTCTTC
D: -; J: TRBJ2-1; length: 17; size: few; V: TRBV4-3; CDR3: CASSRSLTGSSYNEQFF; DNA: TGCGCCAGCAGCCGCTCTCTAACCGGGAGCTCCTACAATGAGCAGTTCTTC
D: TRBD1; J: TRBJ1-2; length: 15; size: few; V: TRBV5-1; CDR3: CASSLRQGTPYGYTF; DNA: TGCGCCAGCAGCTTGCGACAGGGGACACCCTATGGCTACACCTTC
D: -; J: TRBJ1-1; length: 13; size: many; V: TRBV20-1; CDR3: CSAGDTLNTEAFF; DNA: TGCAGTGCTGGGGACACCCTGAACACTGAAGCTTTCTTT
D: TRBD2; J: TRBJ2-3; length: 13; size: few; V: TRBV20-1; CDR3: CSAATSPADTQYF; DNA: TGCAGTGCCGCGACTAGCCCGGCAGATACGCAGTATTTT
D: -; J: TRBJ1-5; length: 11; size: few; V: TRBV20-1; CDR3: CSARGVEPQHF; DNA: TGCAGTGCTAGGGGGGTGGAGCCCCAGCATTTT
D: TRBD1; J: TRBJ1-1; length: 16; size: -; V: TRBV4-1; CDR3: CASSQPPGQGFTEAFF; DNA: TGCGCCAGCAGCCAACCACCGGGACAGGGGTTTACTGAAGCTTTCTTT
D: -; J: TRBJ2-5; length: 11; size: -; V: TRBV20-1; CDR3: CSGTRRETQYF; DNA: TGCAGTGGCACACGGCGGGAGACCCAGTACTTC
D: -; J: TRBJ1-2; length: 17; size: many; V: TRBV4-2; CDR3: CASSQALQPQQNYGYTF; DNA: TGTGCCAGCAGCCAAGCATTACAGCCGCAGCAAAACTATGGCTACACCTTC
D: -; J: TRBJ1-5; length: 14; size: many; V: TRBV4-3; CDR3: CASSQEGREQPQHF; DNA: TGCGCCAGCAGCCAAGAGGGCAGGGAACAGCCCCAGCATTTT
D: -; J: TRBJ2-5; length: 19; size: few; V: TRBV7-6; CDR3: CASSAAWDGRGGDQETQYF; DNA: TGTGCCAGCAGCGCAGCCTGGGACGGCAGAGGGGGGGACCAAGAGACCCAGTACTTC
D: -; J: TRBJ1-2; length: 13; size: many; V: TRBV29-1; CDR3: CSVALGRGDGYTF; DNA: TGCAGCGTTGCGCTCGGGAGGGGGGACGGCTACACCTTC
D: -; J: TRBJ2-3; length: 15; size: few; V: TRBV4-3; CDR3: CASSQDSGVGDTQYF; DNA: TGCGCCAGCAGCCAAGATTCAGGGGTAGGAGATACGCAGTATTTT
D: -; J: TRBJ2-1; length: 15; size: -; V: TRBV6-2/TRBV6-3; CDR3: CASRRPDSSYNEQFF; DNA: TGTGCCAGCAGACGTCCGGACAGTTCCTACAATGAGCAGTTCTTC
D: -; J: TRBJ1-2; length: 10; size: many; V: TRBV20-1; CDR3: CSARLAGYTF; DNA: TGCAGTGCTCGCTTAGCTGGCTACACCTTC
D: -; J: TRBJ2-3; length: 15; size: -; V: TRBV28; CDR3: CASSLGGTDTDTQYF; DNA: TGTGCCAGCAGTTTAGGCGGGACCGACACAGATACGCAGTATTTT
D: -; J: TRBJ2-7; length: 16; size: few; V: TRBV7-8; CDR3: CASSLASTEIPYEQYF; DNA: TGTGCCAGCAGCTTAGCAAGCACAGAGATTCCCTACGAGCAGTACTTC
D: TRBD2; J: TRBJ2-1; length: 16; size: few; V: TRBV20-1; CDR3: CSARASSGGAYNEQFF; DNA: TGCAGTGCTAGAGCATCGAGCGGGGGGGCCTACAATGAGCAGTTCTTC
D: -; J: TRBJ2-1; length: 12; size: few; V: TRBV28; CDR3: CASSLVWGEQFF; DNA: TGTGCCAGCAGTTTGGTCTGGGGAGAGCAGTTCTTC
D: -; J: TRBJ2-4; length: 13; size: -; V: TRBV25-1; CDR3: CASSVAVGDIQYF; DNA: TGTGCCAGCAGTGTAGCGGTTGGGGACATTCAGTACTTC
D: TRBD2; J: TRBJ2-7; length: 17; size: -; V: TRBV7-2; CDR3: CASSLARAGPFSREQYF; DNA: TGTGCCAGCAGCTTAGCCCGAGCGGGACCCTTTTCTCGTGAGCAGTACTTC
D: -; J: TRBJ1-4; length: 14; size: many; V: TRBV7-2; CDR3: CASSLKTRDEKLFF; DNA: TGTGCCAGCAGCCTAAAGACCCGGGATGAAAAACTGTTTTTT
D: -; J: TRBJ2-7; length: 15; size: -; V: TRBV6-2/TRBV6-3; CDR3: CASSYNALSEGKQYF; DNA: TGTGCCAGCAGTTACAACGCCCTCTCGGAGGGAAAGCAGTACTTC
D: -; J: TRBJ1-1; length: 11; size: many; V: TRBV20-1; CDR3: CSASRYTEAFF; DNA: TGCAGTGCTAGCAGGTACACTGAAGCTTTCTTT